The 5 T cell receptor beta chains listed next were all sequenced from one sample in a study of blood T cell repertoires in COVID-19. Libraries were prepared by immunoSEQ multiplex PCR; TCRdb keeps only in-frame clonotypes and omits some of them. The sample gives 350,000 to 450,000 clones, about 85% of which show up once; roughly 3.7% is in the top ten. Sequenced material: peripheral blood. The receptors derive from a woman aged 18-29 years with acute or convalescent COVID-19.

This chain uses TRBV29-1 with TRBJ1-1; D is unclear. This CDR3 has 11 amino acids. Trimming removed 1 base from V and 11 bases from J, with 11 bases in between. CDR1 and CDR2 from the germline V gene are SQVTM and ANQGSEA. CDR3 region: CSVEVPSGAFF. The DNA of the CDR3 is TGCAGCGTTGAAGTACCGAGCGGGGCTTTCTTT.

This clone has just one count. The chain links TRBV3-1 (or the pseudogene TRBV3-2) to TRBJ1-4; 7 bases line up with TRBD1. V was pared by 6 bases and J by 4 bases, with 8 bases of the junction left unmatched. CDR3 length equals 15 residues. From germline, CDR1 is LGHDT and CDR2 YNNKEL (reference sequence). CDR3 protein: CASRPSTGINEKLFF. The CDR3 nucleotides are TGTGCCAGCAGACCTTCGACAGGGATTAATGAAAAACTGTTTTTT.

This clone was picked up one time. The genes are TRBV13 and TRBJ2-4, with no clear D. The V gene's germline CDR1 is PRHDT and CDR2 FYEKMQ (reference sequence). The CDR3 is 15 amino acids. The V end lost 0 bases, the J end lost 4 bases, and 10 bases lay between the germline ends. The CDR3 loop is CASSLGEAQKNIQYF. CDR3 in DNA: TGTGCCAGCAGCTTAGGTGAGGCTCAGAAAAACATTCAGTACTTC.

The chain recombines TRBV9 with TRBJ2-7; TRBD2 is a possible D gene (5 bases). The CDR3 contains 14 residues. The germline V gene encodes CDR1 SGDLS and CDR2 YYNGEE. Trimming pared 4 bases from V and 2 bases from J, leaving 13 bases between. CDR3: CASSPPTGTYEQYF. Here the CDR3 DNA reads TGTGCCAGCAGCCCCCCGACGGGAACCTACGAGCAGTACTTC. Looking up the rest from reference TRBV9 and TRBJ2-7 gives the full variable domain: DSGVTQTPKHLITATGQRVTLRCSPRSGDLSVYWYQQSLDQGLQFLIQYYNGEERAKGNILERFSAQQFPDLHSELNLSSLELGDSALYFCASSPPTGTYEQYFGPGTRLTVT.

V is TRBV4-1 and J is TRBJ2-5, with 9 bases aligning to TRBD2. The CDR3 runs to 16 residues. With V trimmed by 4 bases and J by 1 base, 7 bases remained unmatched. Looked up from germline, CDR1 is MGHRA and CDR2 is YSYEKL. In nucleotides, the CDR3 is TGCGCCAGCAGCCCCCCAAGCGGGGGGATCCAAGAGACCCAGTACTTC. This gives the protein CASSPPSGGIQETQYF.